This record concerns one T cell receptor (beta chain) sequence. Its antigen is not identified. Germline V gene lookup returns CDR1 SGHRS and CDR2 YFSETQ. This CDR3 comprises 14 residues. With 1 base removed from V and 8 bases from J, the gap between germline ends came to 12 bases. This entry is derived from a study of T-cell memory formation after mild COVID-19. General study findings and limits: Later expanders leaned CD4+, whereas day 15 to 85 contracting clones were balanced CD4/CD8.

One entry per CDR3 protein results from TCRdb running MiXCR on the 5' RACE reads. This table holds 160,000 or so distinct CDR3 sequences, around 30% found once. The receptor's source is an adult woman who had mild COVID-19 (a few samples of this study predate the infection). Cell type and time point are not known. The genes are TRBV5-1 and TRBJ1-4; D perhaps matches TRBD1 (5 bases). The specimen was PBMCs or a T cell subset sorted from them (not recorded which). CDR3 in amino acids: CASSLTGEREKLFF. DNA of the CDR3: TGCGCCAGCAGCTTGACGGGGGAAAGGGAAAAACTGTTTTTT.